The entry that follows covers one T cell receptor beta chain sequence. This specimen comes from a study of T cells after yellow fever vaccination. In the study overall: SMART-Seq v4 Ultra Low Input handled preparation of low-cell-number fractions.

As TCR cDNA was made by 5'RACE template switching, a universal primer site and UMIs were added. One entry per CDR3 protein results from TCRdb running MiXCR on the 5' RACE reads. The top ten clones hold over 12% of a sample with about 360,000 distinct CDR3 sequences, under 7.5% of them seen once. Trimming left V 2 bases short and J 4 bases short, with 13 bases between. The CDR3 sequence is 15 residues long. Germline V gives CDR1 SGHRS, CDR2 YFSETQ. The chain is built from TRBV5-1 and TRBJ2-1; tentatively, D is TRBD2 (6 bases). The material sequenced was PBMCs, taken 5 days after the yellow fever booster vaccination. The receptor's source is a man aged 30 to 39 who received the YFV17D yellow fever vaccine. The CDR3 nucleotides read TGCGCCAGCAGCTTATCGGACTACCGGTACAATGAGCAGTTCTTC. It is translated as CASSLSDYRYNEQFF.